One sample yielded the 10 T cell receptor beta chains listed below, sequenced in a study of cytomegalovirus exposure and HLA in healthy donors. It was with 60 Vbeta and 13 Jbeta primers that the PCR ran. Data came from immunoSEQ multiplex PCR; TCRdb stores just in-frame clones and leaves some out. The sample holds about 140,000 clones, 70% to 80% seen once. The source material was PBMCs. These receptor sequences come from a woman aged 45-65 years in good health and CMV-seronegative.

The V gene is TRBV4-3, the J gene TRBJ1-6; 8 bases match TRBD1. The CDR3 is made up of 14 amino acids. After removal of 3 bases from V and 9 bases from J, the junction contained 4 bases not matched to a gene. Germline assignment: CDR1 LGHNA and CDR2 YSLEER. The chain's CDR3 is CASSQNRGSSPLHF. Written as DNA, the CDR3 is TGCGCCAGCAGCCAGAACAGGGGGAGTTCACCCCTCCACTTT.

The chain combines TRBV30 with TRBJ1-2, with D hard to call. This CDR3 contains 12 residues. Per germline, CDR1 GTSNPN and CDR2 SVGIG (reference sequence). The V and J ends lost 3 bases and 8 bases respectively, with 13 bases between them. The CDR3 DNA reads TGTGCCTGGAGCGTCTCAGAGAGGGGCTACACCTTC. This translates into CAWSVSERGYTF.

This chain uses TRBV10-3 with TRBJ1-2; D gene ambiguous. Trimming shortened V by 0 bases and J by 7 bases, and 6 bases separated the two germline ends. The CDR3 spans 12 residues. Germline V lookup: CDR1 ENHRY, CDR2 SYGVKD. Here the CDR3 reads CAISESAVGYTF. In DNA, the CDR3 is TGTGCCATCAGTGAGTCTGCGGTTGGCTACACCTTC.

This clone was counted a single time. The chain uses TRBV5-1 and TRBJ2-3; tentatively, D is TRBD1 (6 bases). Germline V CDR1 and CDR2: SGHRS, YFSETQ. V was trimmed by 0 bases and J by 6 bases, leaving 11 bases between them. The CDR3 spans 14 residues. The CDR3 loop is CASSLVGGRDTQYF. CDR3 coding DNA: TGCGCCAGCAGCTTGGTTGGGGGCCGCGATACGCAGTATTTT.

This clone was seen a single time. The chain links TRBV28 to TRBJ1-5, with unresolved D. Germline lookup yields CDR1 MDHEN and CDR2 SYDVKM. Trimming removed 8 bases from V and 3 bases from J, with 11 bases in between. The CDR3 length is 13 residues. The CDR3, as DNA: TGTGCCAGCCGGGAGGGATTCAATCAGCCCCAGCATTTT. Translated, it gives CASREGFNQPQHF.

The CDR3 loop is CASSPNRQGAGTEAFF. For the CDR3, the DNA is TGTGCCAGCAGCCCGAATCGACAGGGGGCAGGCACTGAAGCTTTCTTT. V usage is TRBV4-2 and J usage is TRBJ1-1, with 10 bases fitting TRBD1. Unmatched junction bases numbered 9, after V lost 4 bases and J lost 4 bases. This CDR3 has 16 amino acids. The germline gives CDR1 LGHNA, CDR2 YNFKEQ.

This clone appeared a few times. V and J are TRBV11-3 and TRBJ2-7; the match to TRBD2 covers 7 bases. This CDR3 is 15 amino acids long. V was clipped by 5 bases and J by 1 base; unmatched bases: 8. The germline V gene has CDR1 SGHNT and CDR2 YENEEA. The CDR3, as DNA: TGTGCCAGCAGCCTGGGGACTACGGAGTCCTACGAGCAGTACTTC. Translating it yields CASSLGTTESYEQYF.

This clone has at least ten counts. The chain couples TRBV6-5 to TRBJ2-5; TRBD2 aligns across 11 bases. With 2 bases clipped from V and 4 bases from J, the junction kept 0 bases outside the gene matches. This CDR3 is 14 amino acids long. Per germline, CDR1 MNHEY and CDR2 SVGAGI. CDR3 in DNA: TGTGCCAGCAGTTACGGGACTAGCGGAGAGACCCAGTACTTC. Protein product: CASSYGTSGETQYF.

The chain is built from TRBV7-3 and TRBJ1-2, with D maybe TRBD1 (6 bases). The CDR3 has 15 amino acids. Germline CDR1 SGHTA, CDR2 FQGTGA. Trimming took 1 base from V and 4 from J, leaving 13 bases between them. CDR3: CASSLRAGAGYGYTF. The CDR3 nucleotides read TGTGCCAGCAGCTTAAGGGCAGGGGCGGGCTATGGCTACACCTTC.

The chain is built from TRBV18 and TRBJ2-3, with D maybe TRBD1 (6 bases). The CDR3 runs to 15 residues. V dropped 3 bases and J dropped 3 bases, with 13 bases sitting between them. Germline CDR1 KGHSH, CDR2 LQKENI. CDR3 DNA sequence: TGTGCCAGCTCACCCAGACAGGTGACTACAGATACGCAGTATTTT. It specifies CASSPRQVTTDTQYF.